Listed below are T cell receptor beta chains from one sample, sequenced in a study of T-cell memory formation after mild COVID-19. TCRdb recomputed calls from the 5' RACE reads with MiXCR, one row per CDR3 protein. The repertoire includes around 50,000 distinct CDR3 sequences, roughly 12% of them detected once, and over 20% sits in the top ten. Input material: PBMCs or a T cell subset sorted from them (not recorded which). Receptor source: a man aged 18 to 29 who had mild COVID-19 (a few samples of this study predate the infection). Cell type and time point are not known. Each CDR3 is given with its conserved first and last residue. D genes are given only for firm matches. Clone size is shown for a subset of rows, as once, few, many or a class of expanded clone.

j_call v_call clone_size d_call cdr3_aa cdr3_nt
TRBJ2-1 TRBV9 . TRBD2 CASSSTGLAGVNEQFF TGTGCCAGCAGCTCCACGGGACTAGCGGGGGTCAATGAGCAGTTCTTC
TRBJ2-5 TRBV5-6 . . CASSLAGGTQETQYF TGTGCCAGCAGCTTGGCCGGGGGAACACAAGAGACCCAGTACTTC
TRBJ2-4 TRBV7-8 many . CASSLGGDPIQYF TGTGCCAGCAGCTTAGGGGGGGATCCCATTCAGTACTTC
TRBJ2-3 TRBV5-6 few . CASSWTQGIDTQYF TGTGCCAGCAGCTGGACCCAGGGAATAGATACGCAGTATTTT
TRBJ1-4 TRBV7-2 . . CASSRDRSVGKLFF TGTGCCAGCAGCCGTGACAGGTCTGTTGGAAAACTGTTTTTT
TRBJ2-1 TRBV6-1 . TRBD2 CALGLAGGYNEQFF TGTGCCTTAGGACTAGCGGGGGGTTACAATGAGCAGTTCTTC
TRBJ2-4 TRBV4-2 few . CASSRPLDTTTQNIQYF TGTGCCAGCAGCAGACCCCTGGACACTACCACCCAAAACATTCAGTACTTC
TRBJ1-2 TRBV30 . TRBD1 CAWSTGFSYGYTF TGTGCCTGGTCGACAGGGTTCTCCTATGGCTACACCTTC
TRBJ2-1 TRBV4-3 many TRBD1 CASSQEGQGWDEQFF TGCGCCAGCAGCCAAGAGGGACAGGGGTGGGATGAGCAGTTCTTC
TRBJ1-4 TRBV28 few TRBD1 CASSPSGGSNEKLFF TGTGCCAGCAGTCCTTCAGGGGGATCTAATGAAAAACTGTTTTTT
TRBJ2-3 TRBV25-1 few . CASSGGGGRPPTDTQYF TGTGCCAGCAGTGGAGGAGGAGGAAGACCACCCACAGATACGCAGTATTTT
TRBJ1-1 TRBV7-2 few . CASSLYGTEAFF TGTGCCAGCAGCTTATATGGCACTGAAGCTTTCTTT
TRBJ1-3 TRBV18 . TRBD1 CASSPNPTGRNTIYF TGTGCCAGCTCACCGAACCCGACAGGGCGCAACACCATATATTTT
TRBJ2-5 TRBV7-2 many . CASSPGEVRETQYF TGTGCCAGCAGCCCTGGCGAGGTTCGGGAGACCCAGTACTTC
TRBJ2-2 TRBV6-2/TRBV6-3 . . CASNHPNTGELFF TGTGCCAGCAACCACCCGAACACCGGGGAGCTGTTTTTT
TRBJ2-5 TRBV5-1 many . CASSLVGPGETQYF TGCGCCAGCAGCTTGGTGGGGCCGGGGGAGACCCAGTACTTC
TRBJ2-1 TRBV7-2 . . CASSLKGWQFF TGTGCCAGCAGCTTAAAGGGGTGGCAGTTCTTC
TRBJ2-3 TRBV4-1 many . CASSQEGYPSTDTQYF TGCGCCAGCAGCCAAGAGGGCTATCCTTCCACAGATACGCAGTATTTT
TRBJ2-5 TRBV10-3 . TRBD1 CAIRKQGARETQYF TGTGCCATCAGGAAACAGGGGGCCCGAGAGACCCAGTACTTC
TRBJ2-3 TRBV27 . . CASSSPHRGDTQYF TGTGCCAGCAGTTCCCCCCACCGAGGAGATACGCAGTATTTT
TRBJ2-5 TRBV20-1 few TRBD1 CTVTGEETQYF TGCACAGTAACAGGGGAAGAGACCCAGTACTTC
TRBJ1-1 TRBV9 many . CASSLRGNTEAFF TGTGCCAGCAGCCTCCGGGGGAACACTGAAGCTTTCTTT
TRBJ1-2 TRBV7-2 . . CASSRSARVDYGYTF TGTGCCAGCAGCCGCTCAGCCAGGGTGGACTATGGCTACACCTTC
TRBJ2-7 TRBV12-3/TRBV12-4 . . CASSFDRNYEQYF TGTGCCAGCAGTTTCGACAGGAACTACGAGCAGTACTTC
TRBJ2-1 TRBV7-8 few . CASSLEGRVSEQFF TGTGCCAGCAGCTTAGAGGGGCGGGTTAGTGAGCAGTTCTTC
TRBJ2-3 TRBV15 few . CATSRVPGLDTQYF TGTGCCACCAGCAGAGTACCGGGGCTGGATACGCAGTATTTT
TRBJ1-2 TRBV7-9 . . CASSPTGSNYGYTF TGTGCCAGCAGCCCGACAGGTTCGAACTATGGCTACACCTTC
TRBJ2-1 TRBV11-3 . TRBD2 CASSLQGPGGDYNEQFF TGTGCCAGCAGCTTACAGGGGCCCGGGGGGGACTACAATGAGCAGTTCTTC
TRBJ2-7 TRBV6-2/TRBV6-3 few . CASSGATEQYF TGTGCCAGCAGTGGGGCCACCGAGCAGTACTTC
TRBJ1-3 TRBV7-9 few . CASSVTAPGNTIYF TGTGCCAGCAGCGTTACAGCCCCTGGAAACACCATATATTTT
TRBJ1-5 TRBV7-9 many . CASSLGFGNQPQHF TGTGCCAGCAGCCTAGGATTCGGGAATCAGCCCCAGCATTTT
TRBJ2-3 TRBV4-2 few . CASSQSVDNTQYF TGTGCCAGCAGCCAATCCGTAGACAATACGCAGTATTTT
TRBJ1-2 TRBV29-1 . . CSVGSRGGYTF TGCAGCGTTGGCTCTCGGGGGGGCTACACCTTC
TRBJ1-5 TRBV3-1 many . CASSQSDSDQPQHF TGTGCCAGCAGCCAATCGGACAGTGATCAGCCCCAGCATTTT
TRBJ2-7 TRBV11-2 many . CASSLGEDAYSYEQYF TGTGCCAGCAGCTTAGGGGAGGACGCATACTCCTACGAGCAGTACTTC
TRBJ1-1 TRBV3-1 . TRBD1 CASSQRGTGEAFF TGTGCCAGCAGCCAAAGAGGGACAGGGGAGGCTTTCTTT
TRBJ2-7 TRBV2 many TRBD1 CASEGTASYEQYF TGTGCCAGTGAGGGGACAGCCTCCTACGAGCAGTACTTC
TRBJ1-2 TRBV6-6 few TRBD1 CASSSYPGQGATF TGTGCCAGCAGTTCCTACCCGGGACAGGGGGCAACCTTC
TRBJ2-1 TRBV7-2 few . CASNHFRCQVQFF TGTGCCAGCAACCACTTCCGCTGTCAAGTCCAGTTCTTC
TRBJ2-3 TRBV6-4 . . CARNAGNSTDTQYF TGTGCCAGGAATGCCGGAAACAGCACAGATACGCAGTATTTT
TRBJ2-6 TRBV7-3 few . CASSSSRVSGANVLTF TGTGCCAGCAGCTCTAGCAGGGTCTCTGGGGCCAACGTCCTGACTTTC
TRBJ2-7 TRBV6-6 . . CASSYGVGYEQYF TGTGCCAGCAGTTACGGGGTGGGCTACGAGCAGTACTTC
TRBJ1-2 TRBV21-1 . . CASSKKSGAGAYGYTF TGTGCCAGCAGCAAAAAATCGGGGGCCGGCGCCTATGGCTACACCTTC
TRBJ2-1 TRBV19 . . CASSTGSSYNEQFF TGTGCCAGTAGTACAGGGAGCTCCTACAATGAGCAGTTCTTC
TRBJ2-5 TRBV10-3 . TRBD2 CAISEPQGASGEETQYF TGTGCCATCAGTGAGCCCCAAGGGGCTAGCGGGGAAGAGACCCAGTACTTC
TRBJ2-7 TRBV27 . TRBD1 CASSPVEAGGYEQYF TGTGCCAGCAGCCCGGTGGAGGCAGGGGGCTACGAGCAGTACTTC
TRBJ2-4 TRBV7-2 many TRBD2 CASSLALARGVLAKNIQYF TGTGCCAGCAGCTTAGCCTTGGCGCGGGGGGTACTAGCCAAAAACATTCAGTACTTC
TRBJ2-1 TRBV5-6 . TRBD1 CASHPPTGVNEQFF TGTGCCAGTCACCCACCGACAGGGGTGAATGAGCAGTTCTTC
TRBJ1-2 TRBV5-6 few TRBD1 CASSLIGLQGARPYGYTF TGTGCCAGCAGTTTGATAGGATTACAGGGGGCGAGACCCTATGGCTACACCTTC
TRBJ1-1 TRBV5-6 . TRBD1 CASSFRTGVTEAFF TGTGCCAGCAGCTTTAGAACAGGGGTCACTGAAGCTTTCTTT
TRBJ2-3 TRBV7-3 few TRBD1 CASSSTPPGQGYADTQYF TGTGCCAGCAGCTCTACCCCGCCGGGACAGGGGTACGCAGATACGCAGTATTTT
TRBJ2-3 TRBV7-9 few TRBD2 CASSLTSGAPDTQYF TGTGCCAGCAGCTTAACTAGCGGGGCGCCAGATACGCAGTATTTT